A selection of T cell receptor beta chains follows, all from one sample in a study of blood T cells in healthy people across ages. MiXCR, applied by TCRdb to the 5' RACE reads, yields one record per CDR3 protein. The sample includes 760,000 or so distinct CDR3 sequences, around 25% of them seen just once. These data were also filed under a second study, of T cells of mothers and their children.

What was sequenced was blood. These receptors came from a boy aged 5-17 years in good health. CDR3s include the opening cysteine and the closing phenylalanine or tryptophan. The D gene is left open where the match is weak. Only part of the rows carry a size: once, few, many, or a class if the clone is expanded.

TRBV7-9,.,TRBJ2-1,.,CASSPRTTGLYNEQFF,TGTGCCAGCAGCCCACGGACCACTGGGCTTTACAATGAGCAGTTCTTC
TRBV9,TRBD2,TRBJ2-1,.,CASSVPASGGAYNEQFF,TGTGCCAGCAGCGTCCCCGCTAGCGGGGGAGCCTACAATGAGCAGTTCTTC
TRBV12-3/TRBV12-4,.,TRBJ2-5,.,CASSPHGVETLYF,TGTGCCAGCAGTCCCCACGGGGTAGAGACCCTGTACTTC
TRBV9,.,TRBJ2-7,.,CASSPGDDDEQYF,TGTGCCAGCAGCCCAGGGGACGATGACGAGCAGTACTTC
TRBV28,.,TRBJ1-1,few,CASSLGGPKEAFF,TGTGCCAGCAGTTTAGGGGGACCGAAAGAAGCTTTCTTT
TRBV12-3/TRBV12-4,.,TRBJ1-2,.,CASSLTVRVPDGYTF,TGTGCCAGCAGTTTAACGGTGCGTGTCCCAGATGGCTACACCTTC
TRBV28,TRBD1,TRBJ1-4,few,CASRTRQGVEKLFF,TGTGCCAGCAGGACCAGACAGGGGGTCGAAAAACTGTTTTTT
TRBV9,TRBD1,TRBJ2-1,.,CASNRQGSSYNEQFF,TGTGCCAGCAATCGACAGGGGTCCTCCTACAATGAGCAGTTCTTC
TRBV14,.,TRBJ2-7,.,CASSQDSFGFYEQYF,TGTGCCAGCAGCCAAGATAGTTTCGGTTTCTACGAGCAGTACTTC
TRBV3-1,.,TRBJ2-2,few,CACSQESLKGFGELFF,TGTGCCTGCAGCCAAGAAAGCTTGAAAGGATTCGGGGAGCTGTTTTTT